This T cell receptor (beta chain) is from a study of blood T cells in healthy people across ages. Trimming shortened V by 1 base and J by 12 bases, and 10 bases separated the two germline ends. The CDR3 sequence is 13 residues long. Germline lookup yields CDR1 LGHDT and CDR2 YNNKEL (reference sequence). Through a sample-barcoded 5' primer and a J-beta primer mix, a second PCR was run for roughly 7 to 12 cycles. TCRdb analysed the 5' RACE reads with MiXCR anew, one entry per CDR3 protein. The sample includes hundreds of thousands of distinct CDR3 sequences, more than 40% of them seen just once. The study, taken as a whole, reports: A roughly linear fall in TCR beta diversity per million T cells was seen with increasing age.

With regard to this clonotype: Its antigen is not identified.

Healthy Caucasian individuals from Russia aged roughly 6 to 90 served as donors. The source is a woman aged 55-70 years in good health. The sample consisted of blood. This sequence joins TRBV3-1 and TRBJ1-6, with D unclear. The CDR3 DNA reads TGTGCCAGCAGCCAAGGAGGAGAGCTACCCCTCCACTTT. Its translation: CASSQGGELPLHF.